This passage covers 7 T cell receptor beta chains from one sample sequenced in a study of blood T cell repertoires in COVID-19. The data were produced by immunoSEQ multiplex PCR, yet TCRdb's version contains in-frame clones alone and is incomplete. Of some 190,000 clones in the sample, about 85% were seen once. Sequences were obtained from PBMCs or T cells enriched from blood (not recorded which). The receptors here all came from a woman aged 40-49 years in a cohort exposed to, infected with or recovered from COVID-19 (not recorded which).

The chain is built from TRBV2 and TRBJ1-5; 7 nucleotides agree with TRBD1. Per germline, CDR1 SNHLY and CDR2 FYNNEI. J lost 0 bases, V lost 5 bases, and 4 bases had no gene match. This CDR3 contains 15 residues. The CDR3 is CASSQGVYSNQPQHF. The CDR3 DNA reads as TGTGCCAGCAGTCAGGGGGTATATAGCAATCAGCCCCAGCATTTT.

The genes are TRBV25-1 and TRBJ2-1; 9 bases line up with TRBD2. The V gene's germline CDR1 is MGHDK and CDR2 SYGVNS. The length of the CDR3 is 11 residues. V lost 6 bases to trimming and J lost 14 bases; unmatched junction nucleotides: 5. The CDR3 DNA reads TGTGCCAGCAGGCGGGGGGGCGAGGAGTTCTTC. Amino acid sequence: CASRRGGEEFF. Complete variable domain (other parts from reference TRBV25-1 and TRBJ2-1): EADIYQTPRYLVIGTGKKITLECSQTMGHDKMYWYQQDPGMELHLIHYSYGVNSTEKGDLSSESTVSRIRTEHFPLTLESARPSHTSQYLCASRRGGEEFFGPGTRLTVL.

In the case of this clone: The junction differs from germline at one of its ends, possibly a read error. The CDR3 sequence: CASSSQGTNSPLHF. Written as DNA, the CDR3 is TGCGCCAGCAGCTCACAGGGTACTAATTCGCCCCTCCACTTT. The genes are TRBV5-1 and TRBJ1-6, with D tentatively TRBD1 (6 bases). The CDR3 runs to 14 residues. Germline assignment: CDR1 SGHRS and CDR2 YFSETQ.

The chain uses TRBV5-1 and TRBJ1-2; 8 bases match TRBD1. The CDR3 has 14 amino acids. CDR1 SGHRS and CDR2 YFSETQ come from the germline V gene. Trimming removed 5 bases from V and 8 bases from J; junction bases left unmatched: 11. The CDR3 here is CASSNPQGAPGYTF. In DNA form, the CDR3 reads TGCGCCAGCAGTAATCCTCAGGGGGCGCCGGGCTACACCTTC.

This chain connects TRBV12-3 or TRBV12-4 to TRBJ2-5; the D is unclear. V lost 3 bases and J 5 bases, leaving 10 bases between the germline ends. This CDR3 is built from 13 residues. The CDR3 spells CASSFLVRETQYF. The CDR3 DNA reads TGTGCCAGCAGTTTTTTAGTCAGGGAGACCCAGTACTTC.

This clone was seen only once. The rearrangement joins TRBV3-1 (or the pseudogene TRBV3-2) to TRBJ2-3, with D unclear. The CDR3 runs 13 residues. Germline lookup yields CDR1 LGHDT and CDR2 YNNKEL (reference sequence). Trimming removed 1 base at V and 4 bases at J, with 6 bases between. The CDR3 DNA reads as TGTGCCAGCAGCCAAGCGTCAGCAGATACGCAGTATTTT. Translation: CASSQASADTQYF.

The genes are TRBV12-5 and TRBJ1-1, with D perhaps TRBD1 (5 bases). In germline, CDR1 is LGHNT, CDR2 FRNRAP. The CDR3 consists of 13 residues. The germline V and J ends were trimmed by 3 bases and 6 bases, with 11 bases remaining between them. The CDR3 DNA sequence: TGTGCTAGTGGTTTAGGCAGGGATTCTGAAGCTTTCTTT. Its protein is CASGLGRDSEAFF.